One TCR beta chain is described in this entry. These data belong to a study of blood T cell repertoires in COVID-19. Across the study: Whether acute or convalescent, the COVID-19 samples came from the United States, Italy and Spain.

As processed by the authors: Nucleated cell counts were estimated from reference gene primer amplification. Sequencing was performed with immunoSEQ multiplex PCR; in TCRdb, only in-frame clones are kept and a portion is missing. From that table come the V and J calls and clone size; the DNA was used to work out D and trimming. The data show 150,000 to 180,000 clones, about 80% seen once. The material sequenced was peripheral blood. This receptor was taken from a woman aged 60 to 75 with acute or convalescent COVID-19.

DNA of the CDR3: TGTGCCAGCAGCAAAGGAAAGGAAAAACCCGGGAGAACCGGGGAGCTGTTTTTT. This codes for CASSKGKEKPGRTGELFF. The chain couples TRBV21-1 to TRBJ2-2; the table's D call of TRBD2 was not tested on the DNA. TRBV21-1 is tagged as a pseudogene. The length of the CDR3 is 18 residues.